This T cell receptor beta chain is drawn from a study of CD8 T cells in Susac syndrome. From blood CD8+ and CD4+ T cells, TCR beta sequences were generated. Random hexamers were used to reverse transcribe about 0.5 to 1 ug of RNA. By means of immunoSEQ multiplex PCR, TCR beta CDR3 spanning 54 Vbeta and 13 Jbeta underwent amplification. TCRdb re-derived calls from the immunoSEQ multiplex PCR reads in MiXCR, one entry per CDR3 protein. Of fewer than 150,000 distinct CDR3 sequences in the sample, 94% were seen once. This CDR3 spans 15 amino acids. The germline CDR1 and CDR2 sequences are MNHEY and SMNVEV (reference sequence). V lost 6 bases and J lost 2; bases outside the gene matches: 10.

The chain uses TRBV27 and TRBJ2-7, with 7 bases matching TRBD2. Sample: CD8+ T cells from PBMCs. This TCR derives from a human donor in good health. This chain's CDR3 is CASSWAGTITYEQYF. The CDR3 DNA is TGTGCCAGCAGCTGGGCCGGGACTATTACCTACGAGCAGTACTTC.